The rows below give T cell receptor beta chains drawn from one sample of a study of blood T cells in healthy people across ages. TCRdb reprocessed the 5' RACE reads with MiXCR, giving one entry per CDR3 protein. The data show about 570,000 distinct CDR3 sequences, about 26% seen once. The sample consisted of blood. The receptors come from a woman in her 70s in good health. CDR3s include the opening cysteine and the closing phenylalanine or tryptophan. The D gene is left open where the match is weak. The listing skips clone size in some rows; elsewhere it reads once, few, many or a size class.

>TRBD1|-|TRBV4-3|TRBJ2-6
CASSERQGTGANVLTF
TGCGCCAGCAGCGAACGACAGGGAACTGGGGCCAACGTCCTGACTTTC
>TRBD1|-|TRBV19|TRBJ1-1
CASIPPTGTMNTEAFF
TGTGCCAGTATCCCCCCGACAGGGACCATGAACACTGAAGCTTTCTTT
>-|-|TRBV5-1|TRBJ1-5
CASSLGGLDSNQPQHF
TGCGCCAGCAGCTTGGGAGGGCTCGATAGCAATCAGCCCCAGCATTTT
>-|few|TRBV20-1|TRBJ1-2
CSTPTGRSNYGYTF
TGCAGCACCCCCACAGGGAGGTCTAACTATGGCTACACCTTC
>TRBD1|-|TRBV12-3/TRBV12-4|TRBJ1-1
CASSRQGSYTEAFF
TGTGCCAGCAGTCGACAGGGGAGTTACACTGAAGCTTTCTTT
>-|-|TRBV29-1|TRBJ1-1
CSAYRVGTEAFF
TGCAGCGCGTACAGGGTGGGCACTGAAGCTTTCTTT
>-|-|TRBV12-3/TRBV12-4|TRBJ1-2
CACSDRYGYTF
TGTGCCTGCAGCGACCGCTATGGCTACACCTTC
>-|once|TRBV10-3|TRBJ1-1
CAISESKSGEGTEAFF
TGTGCCATCAGTGAGTCGAAGTCCGGTGAGGGCACTGAAGCTTTCTTT
>-|few|TRBV20-1|TRBJ1-5
CSARADDSNQPQHF
TGCAGTGCTAGAGCCGACGACAGCAATCAGCCCCAGCATTTT
>-|many|TRBV5-6|TRBJ2-5
CASSPPTQETQYF
TGTGCCAGCAGCCCTCCGACTCAAGAGACCCAGTACTTC
>-|-|TRBV29-1|TRBJ2-4
CSAKGGAKNTQYF
TGCAGCGCGAAGGGGGGAGCCAAAAACACTCAGTACTTC
>TRBD1|few|TRBV5-1|TRBJ2-5
CASSFTGTGGEETQYF
TGCGCCAGCAGCTTCACCGGGACAGGGGGCGAAGAGACCCAGTACTTC
>-|-|TRBV4-3|TRBJ1-4
CASSQEGRGELFF
TGCGCCAGCAGCCAAGAAGGGCGGGGTGAACTGTTTTTT
>-|-|TRBV20-1|TRBJ1-2
CSARAGSGYTF
TGCAGTGCTAGGGCAGGGAGCGGCTACACCTTC
>-|-|TRBV15|TRBJ2-7
CATSRDTGLYEQYF
TGTGCCACCAGCAGAGATACAGGTCTCTACGAGCAGTACTTC
>TRBD1|many|TRBV2|TRBJ1-4
CASNSQGGVNEKLFF
TGTGCCAGCAATTCCCAGGGGGGTGTTAATGAAAAACTGTTTTTT
>-|-|TRBV14|TRBJ2-5
CASSQDSAHPRTQYF
TGTGCCAGCAGCCAAGATTCAGCGCACCCTAGGACCCAGTACTTC
>-|-|TRBV20-1|TRBJ2-5
CSAPGYKETQYF
TGCAGTGCTCCAGGGTATAAAGAGACCCAGTACTTC
>TRBD1|-|TRBV4-1|TRBJ1-2
CASSHLTGNYGYTF
TGCGCCAGCAGCCATTTGACAGGGAACTATGGCTACACCTTC
>-|few|TRBV5-1|TRBJ1-1
CASSLEGGGMVYTEAFF
TGCGCCAGCAGCTTGGAAGGAGGGGGAATGGTTTACACTGAAGCTTTCTTT
>-|-|TRBV20-1|TRBJ2-3
CSASGGDPDTQYF
TGCAGTGCTAGCGGGGGCGACCCAGATACGCAGTATTTT
>TRBD1|-|TRBV10-3|TRBJ2-1
CASTGGSYNEQFF
TGTGCCAGTACAGGGGGGTCCTACAATGAGCAGTTCTTC
>-|few|TRBV5-1|TRBJ2-3
CASSLDRRGGATQYF
TGCGCCAGCAGCTTGGATCGGAGGGGTGGTGCAACGCAGTATTTT
>TRBD1|few|TRBV20-1|TRBJ1-1
CSARPQGARTEAFF
TGCAGTGCTAGACCTCAGGGGGCGAGGACTGAAGCTTTCTTT